This T cell receptor beta chain was retrieved from a study of T cell repertoires in cytomegalovirus infection. On the study more broadly: Indicated by public TCR beta signatures were CMV infection and matching HLA type. Study outcomes and limitations: CMV-specific TCR beta clonotypes restricted by HLA-C were the ones dominating the ex vivo response.

Germline V gives CDR1 SEHNR, CDR2 FQNEAQ (reference sequence). This CDR3 region has 14 residues. The junction had 6 bases not matched to a gene; V was cut back by 5 bases and J by 4 bases. This clonotype was counted at least ten times. What it binds is not known. TCRdb reprocessed the reads via MiXCR and lists one record per CDR3 protein. The sample holds about 89,000 distinct CDR3 sequences, less than 30% seen once. The material was CD8+ T cells from cultured PBMCs, obtained from culture after CMV antigen stimulation. The receptor's source is a human donor in good health (CMV status not recorded). Some clones in this sample may be carry-over from other donors' samples. J is TRBJ2-5 and V is TRBV7-9, with 8 bases lining up with TRBD2. CDR3 sequence: CASSTRGGPETQYF. CDR3 DNA sequence: TGTGCCAGCAGCACTCGGGGGGGCCCAGAGACCCAGTACTTC.